The TCR beta chain under discussion was sequenced for a study of post-analysis software for immune sequencing data. As for the study in general: Both relapsing-remitting and secondary progressive multiple sclerosis featured among the disease courses, as did progressive-relapsing multiple sclerosis.

The authors incorporated unique molecular identifiers into the TCR beta cDNA libraries. TCRdb re-analysed the PCR reads in MiXCR, keeping a single row per CDR3 protein. The top ten hold 1.5% to 2% of the sample, which has 450,000 to 650,000 distinct CDR3 sequences, roughly 46% seen once. This CDR3 contains 16 residues. Germline assignment: CDR1 PRHDT and CDR2 FYEKMQ (reference sequence). V dropped 5 bases and J dropped 5; count of bases not matched to a gene: 9. Regarding this clonotype: The target antigen is unknown.

Study-level findings and limits: In patients, TRBV5-6, TRBV5-1 and TRBV20-1 belonged to roughly five TRBV segments found more frequently than in controls.

The receptor was derived from a girl between 5 and 17 years old with multiple sclerosis. The chain is built from TRBV13 and TRBJ2-3; 11 bases agree with TRBD2. Sequenced input: blood. CDR3 coding DNA: TGTGCCAGCAGCCCCCGTAGCGGGAGGGCGATAGATACGCAGTATTTT. It is translated as CASSPRSGRAIDTQYF.